The 27 T cell receptor beta chains below all came from one sample that was sequenced in a study of blood T cell repertoires in COVID-19. TCRdb's copy holds only in-frame clones and misses some; the assay was immunoSEQ multiplex PCR. In the table there are 310,000 or so clones, 90% of which are singletons. The sequencing input was PBMCs or T cells enriched from blood (not recorded which). The receptors derive from a woman aged 18-29 years with acute COVID-19.

This clone was found once. The J gene is TRBJ2-2, the V gene TRBV4-1; D possibly corresponds to TRBD2 (5 bases). V was clipped by 4 bases and J by 1 base, with 7 bases between them. Germline V CDR1 and CDR2: MGHRA, YSYEKL. The CDR3 runs to 14 residues. The CDR3 region is CASSRGGNTGELFF. The CDR3 coding sequence is TGCGCCAGCAGCCGCGGAGGGAACACCGGGGAGCTGTTTTTT.

This clone was picked up a small number of times. The chain has TRBV5-1 and TRBJ2-1, with 7 bases that match TRBD2. This CDR3 is built from 16 residues. Germline V CDR1 and CDR2: SGHRS, YFSETQ. V lost 1 base and J lost 4; bases outside the gene matches: 8. Here the CDR3 DNA reads TGCGCCAGCAGCTTGTCCCTAGCGGCTCATTACAATGAGCAGTTCTTC. This encodes CASSLSLAAHYNEQFF.

J is TRBJ2-5 and V is TRBV4-3; a possible D gene is TRBD2 (6 bases). V was pared by 1 base and J by 5 bases, with 20 bases between. The CDR3 contains 17 residues. Germline CDR1 reads LGHNA; CDR2 reads YSLEER. The CDR3, as DNA: TGCGCCAGCAGCCAAGTGGCCACAAGATACAGCGGGGAGACCCAGTACTTC. Its translation is CASSQVATRYSGETQYF.

The rearrangement uses TRBV13 and TRBJ2-7, with TRBD1 matching over 9 bases. Germline V CDR1 and CDR2: PRHDT, FYEKMQ (reference sequence). J was trimmed by 1 base and V by 5 bases; bases with no gene match: 6. The CDR3 contains 15 residues. CDR3 amino acids: CASSATGTGSYEQYF. The CDR3 DNA is TGTGCCAGCAGCGCGACCGGGACAGGGTCCTACGAGCAGTACTTC.

The chain joins TRBV5-1 to TRBJ2-3; a possible D gene is TRBD2 (6 bases). This CDR3 spans 14 amino acids. Looked up from germline, CDR1 is SGHRS and CDR2 is YFSETQ. Trimming left V 4 bases short and J 5 bases short, with 14 bases between. CDR3 nucleotide sequence: TGCGCCAGCAGCCGGTTAGGAGGGCAAGATACGCAGTATTTT. Translation gives CASSRLGGQDTQYF.

The chain recombines TRBV7-2 with TRBJ2-7; 16 nucleotides line up with TRBD2. Germline CDR1 SGHTA, CDR2 FQGNSA. The CDR3 length is 16 residues. V shed 3 bases, J shed 4 bases, and the junction held 3 bases outside the gene matches. CDR3: CASSLGTSGRVYEQYF. In nucleotides, the CDR3 is TGTGCCAGCAGCTTGGGGACTAGCGGGAGGGTATACGAGCAGTACTTC. Together with reference TRBV7-2 and TRBJ2-7, the CDR3 gives the full variable domain: GAGVSQSPSNKVTEKGKDVELRCDPISGHTALYWYRQSLGQGLEFLIYFQGNSAPDKSGLPSDRFSAERTGGSVSTLTIQRTQQEDSAVYLCASSLGTSGRVYEQYFGPGTRLTVT.

V gene TRBV10-2 combines with J gene TRBJ2-2; D gene ambiguous. V was cut by 5 bases and J by 0 bases, with 7 bases left in between. The V gene's germline CDR1 is WSHSY and CDR2 SAAADI. This CDR3 has 14 residues. The CDR3 region has the DNA TGCGCCAGCAGTTTCAATGCGAACACCGGGGAGCTGTTTTTT. Translation gives CASSFNANTGELFF.

V and J are TRBV2 and TRBJ2-1; D gene ambiguous. The germline V and J ends were trimmed by 8 bases and 4 bases, with 18 bases remaining between them. Germline V gene lookup returns CDR1 SNHLY and CDR2 FYNNEI. CDR3 length equals 15 residues. The CDR3 sequence: CASLKELLPYNEQFF. CDR3 in DNA: TGTGCCAGCCTGAAAGAACTTCTCCCTTACAATGAGCAGTTCTTC.

The rearrangement links TRBV30 to TRBJ1-2; no firm D call. Trimming took off 5 bases at V and 3 bases at J, with 13 bases between the two ends. The CDR3 consists of 13 residues. CDR1 is GTSNPN and CDR2 is SVGIG in the germline V gene (reference sequence). The CDR3 nucleotides read TGTGCCTGGGTCCGCCCGAGTGACTATGGCTACACCTTC. Translation: CAWVRPSDYGYTF.

The CDR3 reads CASSLPTSLETQYF. The CDR3 nucleotides are TGTGCCAGCAGCTTACCTACTAGCCTGGAGACCCAGTACTTC. The J gene is TRBJ2-5, the V gene TRBV5-4; D may be TRBD2 (6 bases). Trimming took off 2 bases at V and 5 bases at J, with 13 bases between the two ends. Germline V gene data show CDR1 as SGHNT and CDR2 as YYREEE (reference sequence). The CDR3 sequence is 14 residues long.

The chain links TRBV6-2 or TRBV6-3 to TRBJ1-3, with 9 bases identical to TRBD1. Germline trimming cut 4 bases from V and 5 bases from J; bases unmatched to any gene: 6. CDR1 and CDR2 (germline): MNHEY, SVGEGT. CDR3 length equals 15 residues. The DNA for the CDR3 is TGTGCCAGCAGTTCCAATACAGGGGGCCGAAACACCATATATTTT. Protein product: CASSSNTGGRNTIYF.

This chain joins TRBV5-6 and TRBJ2-5, with D possibly matching TRBD2 (5 bases). This CDR3 spans 12 amino acids. V dropped 2 bases and J dropped 5 bases, with 7 bases sitting between them. CDR1 and CDR2 from the germline V gene are SGHDT and YYEEEE. This CDR3 is CASSFSGETQYF. In DNA form, the CDR3 reads TGTGCCAGCAGCTTCAGCGGCGAGACCCAGTACTTC. The variable domain in full, with the rest retrieved from reference TRBV5-6 and TRBJ2-5, is DAGVTQSPTHLIKTRGQQVTLRCSPKSGHDTVSWYQQALGQGPQFIFQYYEEEERQRGNFPDRFSGHQFPNYSSELNVNALLLGDSALYLCASSFSGETQYFGPGTRLLVL.

In nucleotides, the CDR3 is TGTGCCAGCAGCTTAGGGACTAGCGGGACCAATGAGCAGTTCTTC. This codes for CASSLGTSGTNEQFF. The chain combines TRBV7-2 with TRBJ2-1; TRBD2 matches at 12 bases. CDR3 size: 15 residues. CDR1 and CDR2 (germline): SGHTA, FQGNSA. Losses at the gene ends were 1 base for V and 6 bases for J; bases not matched to a gene: 1.

This chain joins TRBV12-2 and TRBJ2-7; the D call in the table, TRBD2, was not verified against the DNA. TRBV12-2 is a known pseudogene. This CDR3 is built from 20 residues. The CDR3 reads CASRLGPTSGSIDGSYEQYF. CDR3 bases: TGTGCAAGTCGCTTAGGCCCGACTAGCGGGAGTATTGATGGGTCCTACGAGCAGTACTTC.

The rearrangement joins TRBV6-6 to TRBJ2-5, with 9 bases fitting TRBD1. Trimming removed 6 bases from V and 5 bases from J; junction bases left unmatched: 10. The CDR3 has 15 amino acids. Germline values: CDR1 MNHNY, CDR2 SVGAGI (reference sequence). This CDR3 is CASRVTRDRVETQYF. The CDR3 bases are TGTGCCAGCAGGGTTACAAGGGACAGGGTTGAGACCCAGTACTTC.

This sequence joins TRBV6-6 and TRBJ2-3; TRBD1 might be the D (5 bases). Germline V lookup: CDR1 MNHNY, CDR2 SVGAGI (reference sequence). V was shortened by 6 bases and J by 1 base, with 17 bases between the two germline ends. The CDR3 is 16 amino acids. CDR3 amino acids: CASSSHDRGGTDTQYF. DNA for the CDR3: TGTGCCAGCAGCTCCCACGATAGGGGCGGCACAGATACGCAGTATTTT.

V gene TRBV7-2 combines with J gene TRBJ1-4; perhaps TRBD1 as D (5 bases). Germline values: CDR1 SGHTA, CDR2 FQGNSA. Trimming took off 11 bases at V and 5 bases at J, with 12 bases between the two ends. This CDR3 comprises 12 residues. In DNA form, the CDR3 reads TGTGCCGTGGGAGGGGTCAATGAAAAACTGTTTTTT. This codes for CAVGGVNEKLFF.

V gene TRBV5-1 combines with J gene TRBJ2-2, with D perhaps matching TRBD1 (6 bases). Germline V gene lookup returns CDR1 SGHRS and CDR2 YFSETQ. Deletions cut 4 bases from V and 2 bases from J, with 12 bases between. This CDR3 comprises 15 residues. CDR3 sequence (DNA): TGCGCCAGCAGCATACAGGGCGCCAACACCGGGGAGCTGTTTTTT. Its protein product is CASSIQGANTGELFF.

This clone was seen a few times. The J gene is TRBJ2-2, the V gene TRBV23-1; tentatively, D is TRBD2 (5 bases). TRBV23-1 is assigned to the ORF class and has an uncertain function. The CDR3 has 14 amino acids. V gave up 3 bases and J gave up 2 bases, with 7 bases separating them. CDR3 nucleotides: TGCGCCAGCAGTCAGAGGGTAAACACCGGGGAGCTGTTTTTT. Translation gives CASSQRVNTGELFF.

For the CDR3, the DNA is TGCGCCAGCAGCCAAGAAAGGAGGGGTTCCTTTTCGACAGCCTTCTCCACCTACGAGCAGTACTTC. This sequence encodes CASSQERRGSFSTAFSTYEQYF. The chain combines TRBV4-3 with TRBJ2-7; tentatively, D is TRBD2 (6 bases). CDR1 is LGHNA, CDR2 YSLEER, per germline. The ends were cut back, 0 bases at V and 2 bases at J, with 32 bases in the middle. The CDR3 runs 22 residues.

The V gene is TRBV5-6, the J gene TRBJ1-4; D perhaps matches TRBD1 (5 bases). CDR3 size: 14 residues. V was pared by 0 bases and J by 7 bases, with 10 bases between. The germline CDR1 and CDR2 sequences are SGHDT and YYEEEE. The CDR3: CASSLAGVGEKLFF. CDR3 nucleotide sequence: TGTGCCAGCAGCTTGGCGGGGGTAGGTGAAAAACTGTTTTTT.

V is TRBV19 and J is TRBJ2-7; D is possibly TRBD1 (6 bases). CDR1 LNHDA and CDR2 SQIVND come from the germline V gene (reference sequence). The CDR3 is 15 amino acids. Trimming removed 3 bases from V and 2 bases from J, with 14 bases in between. In nucleotides, the CDR3 is TGTGCCAGTAGTATGAGGTCAGGGACACCCTACGAGCAGTACTTC. Translated: CASSMRSGTPYEQYF. The whole variable domain, remainder taken from reference TRBV19 and TRBJ2-7, is DGGITQSPKYLFRKEGQNVTLSCEQNLNHDAMYWYRQDPGQGLRLIYYSQIVNDFQKGDIAEGYSVSREKKESFPLTVTSAQKNPTAFYLCASSMRSGTPYEQYFGPGTRLTVT.

In this sample, this clone turned up a few times. The chain carries TRBV5-6 and TRBJ2-7, with 12 bases lining up with TRBD2. The CDR3 loop spans 15 amino acids. Trimming took 4 bases from V and 5 from J; bases not matched to a gene: 7. The germline V gene encodes CDR1 SGHDT and CDR2 YYEEEE. The CDR3 protein is CASSTGTSGRDEQYF. DNA for the CDR3: TGTGCCAGCAGCACTGGGACTAGCGGGCGTGACGAGCAGTACTTC.

The chain links TRBV11-2 to TRBJ2-7; TRBD2 matches 8 bases. V trimming: 1 base; J trimming: 4 bases; junction bases outside the gene matches: 6. The CDR3 consists of 15 residues. The germline gives CDR1 SGHAT, CDR2 FQNNGV. CDR3 nucleotides: TGTGCCAGCAGCTTAGGAGGGACTAGTGGATACGAGCAGTACTTC. Its translation: CASSLGGTSGYEQYF.

This sequence joins TRBV9 and TRBJ2-6; D is perhaps TRBD1 (6 bases). The CDR3 has 15 amino acids. V gave up 3 bases and J gave up 0 bases, with 7 bases separating them. CDR1 is SGDLS and CDR2 is YYNGEE in the germline V gene. CDR3 DNA: TGTGCCAGCAGCGAACAGGGCTCTGGGGCCAACGTCCTGACTTTC. It codes for CASSEQGSGANVLTF.

This sequence joins TRBV2 and TRBJ1-3; D may be TRBD1 (6 bases). The V and J ends lost 7 bases and 0 bases respectively, with 7 bases between them. In germline, CDR1 is SNHLY, CDR2 FYNNEI. This CDR3 is 13 amino acids long. This CDR3 reads CASKGDSGNTIYF. The CDR3 bases are TGTGCCAGCAAGGGGGACTCTGGAAACACCATATATTTT.

CDR3 coding DNA: TGTGCCAGCAGTTTATTGACCCCGACAGGTAAAGAGACCCAGTACTTC. Translation: CASSLLTPTGKETQYF. The rearrangement links TRBV27 to TRBJ2-5; D is possibly TRBD1 (6 bases). Germline values: CDR1 MNHEY, CDR2 SMNVEV (reference sequence). The CDR3 is made up of 16 amino acids. V lost 1 base to trimming and J lost 3 bases, with 15 bases between them.